These T cell receptor beta chains were read from a single sample in a study of T cells in Graves' hyperthyroidism and ophthalmopathy. MiXCR was run by TCRdb on the multiplex PCR reads, yielding one entry per CDR3 protein. The sample contains around 800,000 distinct CDR3 sequences, around 39% of which appear only once. The sample comprised blood. All receptors come from a man aged 18-30 years with Graves' hyperthyroidism. Both conserved end residues are part of each CDR3. The D gene is left open where the match is weak. Size is stated for part of the rows, as once, few or many counts, or as a class when the clone is expanded.

cdr3_nt: TGCAGTGCCCCCCCCGGGGGGTGGGTTTACACTGAAGCTTTCTTT
cdr3_aa: CSAPPGGWVYTEAFF
clone_size: NA
v_call: TRBV20-1
d_call: NA
j_call: TRBJ1-1

cdr3_nt: TGTGCCAGCCGGACGGCGAAGTACTCAAATCAGCCCCAGCATTTT
cdr3_aa: CASRTAKYSNQPQHF
clone_size: once
v_call: TRBV10-3
d_call: NA
j_call: TRBJ1-5

cdr3_nt: TGTGCCAGCAGTTACAGCACGGGACGCTCCCAAGAGACCCAGTACTTC
cdr3_aa: CASSYSTGRSQETQYF
clone_size: NA
v_call: TRBV6-5
d_call: NA
j_call: TRBJ2-5

cdr3_nt: TGTGCCAGCAGTGTCGGGACAGGGGTAAAGGGGGAAAAACTGTTTTTT
cdr3_aa: CASSVGTGVKGEKLFF
clone_size: many
v_call: TRBV25-1
d_call: TRBD1
j_call: TRBJ1-4

cdr3_nt: TGTGCCAGCAAAGGGTACACTGAAGCTTTCTTT
cdr3_aa: CASKGYTEAFF
clone_size: many
v_call: TRBV25-1
d_call: NA
j_call: TRBJ1-1

cdr3_nt: TGTGCCAGCAGCCCCCTCAACGGAGAAGAGCAGTACTTC
cdr3_aa: CASSPLNGEEQYF
clone_size: NA
v_call: TRBV7-8
d_call: NA
j_call: TRBJ2-7

cdr3_nt: TGTGCCAGCAGTTCATACGCCGGGACACTCTACGAGCAGTACTTC
cdr3_aa: CASSSYAGTLYEQYF
clone_size: NA
v_call: TRBV7-8
d_call: NA
j_call: TRBJ2-7

cdr3_nt: TGTGCCAGCAGTTTAGCGGGAGAGAACTACGAGCAGTACTTC
cdr3_aa: CASSLAGENYEQYF
clone_size: NA
v_call: TRBV12-3/TRBV12-4
d_call: NA
j_call: TRBJ2-7

cdr3_nt: TGCAGCGTTTGGGGGCAGCCCCAGCATTTT
cdr3_aa: CSVWGQPQHF
clone_size: NA
v_call: TRBV29-1
d_call: NA
j_call: TRBJ1-5

cdr3_nt: TGTGCCAGCAGCGTAGGTAAGGGCCTGAACACTGAAGCTTTCTTT
cdr3_aa: CASSVGKGLNTEAFF
clone_size: many
v_call: TRBV9
d_call: NA
j_call: TRBJ1-1

cdr3_nt: TGTGCCAGTAGTGTACATTCCGGGGGGGAGGACTACACCTTC
cdr3_aa: CASSVHSGGEDYTF
clone_size: many
v_call: TRBV19
d_call: NA
j_call: TRBJ1-2

cdr3_nt: TGTGCCATCAGTGAGCGGGCCTCAGGCACCGGGGAGCTGTTTTTT
cdr3_aa: CAISERASGTGELFF
clone_size: many
v_call: TRBV10-3
d_call: NA
j_call: TRBJ2-2

cdr3_nt: TGTGCCACCAGCAGAGCCTCGGACAAACCCCTCCACTTT
cdr3_aa: CATSRASDKPLHF
clone_size: NA
v_call: TRBV15
d_call: NA
j_call: TRBJ1-6

cdr3_nt: TGTGCCAGCAGCTTAGTACCCCCGGGGGGTGCTGAAGCTTTCTTT
cdr3_aa: CASSLVPPGGAEAFF
clone_size: NA
v_call: TRBV7-9
d_call: NA
j_call: TRBJ1-1

cdr3_nt: TGCGCCAGCAGCCAAGGGCAGAGCCAAGAGACCCAGTACTTC
cdr3_aa: CASSQGQSQETQYF
clone_size: NA
v_call: TRBV4-1
d_call: NA
j_call: TRBJ2-5

cdr3_nt: TGTGCCAGCACGATTTGGGGGGAAACGGGCAAGGAGACCCAGTACTTC
cdr3_aa: CASTIWGETGKETQYF
clone_size: NA
v_call: TRBV2
d_call: NA
j_call: TRBJ2-5

cdr3_nt: TGTGCCAGCAGTTTATGGCGGGAGGCCGGGGAGCTGTTTTTT
cdr3_aa: CASSLWREAGELFF
clone_size: few
v_call: TRBV12-3/TRBV12-4
d_call: TRBD2
j_call: TRBJ2-2

cdr3_nt: TGTGCCAGTAGTATAGGTTGGCAGGGGAACACTGAAGCTTTCTTT
cdr3_aa: CASSIGWQGNTEAFF
clone_size: NA
v_call: TRBV19
d_call: NA
j_call: TRBJ1-1

cdr3_nt: TGTGCCAGTAGTAAGACAGGGAGTGGCAATCAGCCCCAGCATTTT
cdr3_aa: CASSKTGSGNQPQHF
clone_size: many
v_call: TRBV19
d_call: TRBD1
j_call: TRBJ1-5

cdr3_nt: TGTGCCAGCGACAGGGGGAACAGTATCCAAGAGACCCAGTACTTC
cdr3_aa: CASDRGNSIQETQYF
clone_size: many
v_call: TRBV2
d_call: TRBD1
j_call: TRBJ2-5

cdr3_nt: TGTGCCAGCGGGCCCACAGGGAGCCAGTTAGAGACCCAGTACTTC
cdr3_aa: CASGPTGSQLETQYF
clone_size: many
v_call: TRBV7-9
d_call: NA
j_call: TRBJ2-5

cdr3_nt: TGTGCCAGCAACCTTGGGGGAGCCCAGTACTTC
cdr3_aa: CASNLGGAQYF
clone_size: NA
v_call: TRBV7-8
d_call: NA
j_call: TRBJ2-5

cdr3_nt: TGTGCCTGGTCCCAAGGACAGGGTTATCAGCCCCAGCATTTT
cdr3_aa: CAWSQGQGYQPQHF
clone_size: NA
v_call: TRBV10-3
d_call: TRBD1
j_call: TRBJ1-5

cdr3_nt: TGTGCCAGCAGGGACAGTCAAATTCGCTACACCTTC
cdr3_aa: CASRDSQIRYTF
clone_size: many
v_call: TRBV10-3
d_call: TRBD1
j_call: TRBJ1-2

cdr3_nt: TGTGCCGCATCCGGTGCTAGCTATAACACCGGGGAGCTGTTTTTT
cdr3_aa: CAASGASYNTGELFF
clone_size: NA
v_call: TRBV7-9
d_call: NA
j_call: TRBJ2-2

cdr3_nt: TGTGCCAGCAGCCAAGGGCTGGGCGGAGAGAACACTGAAGCTTTCTTT
cdr3_aa: CASSQGLGGENTEAFF
clone_size: NA
v_call: TRBV10-3
d_call: NA
j_call: TRBJ1-1

cdr3_nt: TGTGCCACCAGCTCCCCTGAGGGACACGAGCAGTACTTC
cdr3_aa: CATSSPEGHEQYF
clone_size: NA
v_call: TRBV15
d_call: NA
j_call: TRBJ2-7

cdr3_nt: TGTGCCAGCACCCTTAGCGGGGGGCGCCGGCAGACCCAGTACTTC
cdr3_aa: CASTLSGGRRQTQYF
clone_size: NA
v_call: TRBV9
d_call: TRBD2
j_call: TRBJ2-5

cdr3_nt: TGCAGTGCTTTACGACGTGTCACTGAAGCTTTCTTT
cdr3_aa: CSALRRVTEAFF
clone_size: many
v_call: TRBV20-1
d_call: NA
j_call: TRBJ1-1